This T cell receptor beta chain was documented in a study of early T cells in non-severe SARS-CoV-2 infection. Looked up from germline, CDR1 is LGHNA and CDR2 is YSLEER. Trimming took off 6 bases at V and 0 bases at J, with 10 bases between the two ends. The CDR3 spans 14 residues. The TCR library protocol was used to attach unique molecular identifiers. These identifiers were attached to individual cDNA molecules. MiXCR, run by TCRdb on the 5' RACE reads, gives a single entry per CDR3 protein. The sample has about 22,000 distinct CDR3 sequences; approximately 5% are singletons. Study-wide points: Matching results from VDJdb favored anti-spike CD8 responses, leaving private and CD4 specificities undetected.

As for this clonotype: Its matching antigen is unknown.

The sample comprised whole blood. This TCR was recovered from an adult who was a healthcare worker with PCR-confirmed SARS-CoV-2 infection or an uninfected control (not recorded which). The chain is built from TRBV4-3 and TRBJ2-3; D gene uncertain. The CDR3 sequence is CASSSDLSTDTQYF. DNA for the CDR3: TGCGCCAGCAGTTCCGACCTTAGCACAGATACGCAGTATTTT.